This T cell receptor (beta chain) was sequenced in a study of shared clonotypes between healthy human individuals. Sequencing used immunoSEQ multiplex PCR; TCRdb keeps in-frame clones, though not all of them. The table records 2 million to 2.5 million clones, approximately 96% of them present only once. This clone was found once. V was pared by 2 bases and J by 5 bases, with 7 bases of the junction left unmatched. This CDR3 spans 15 amino acids. Germline-derived CDR1 and CDR2 are SGHDN and FVKESK. The sequence derives from a man aged 18 to 30 in good health. What was sequenced was naive CD4+ T cells sorted from blood. As to subset: CD45RA+ positively selected. The rearrangement uses TRBV14 and TRBJ2-7, with 9 bases aligning to TRBD2. The CDR3 DNA follows: TGTGCCAGCAGCCAACCGGGACTAGCAGTGGACGAGCAGTACTTC. Amino acid sequence: CASSQPGLAVDEQYF. The entire variable domain, with the rest obtained from reference TRBV14 and TRBJ2-7, is as follows: EAGVTQFPSHSVIEKGQTVTLRCDPISGHDNLYWYRRVMGKEIKFLLHFVKESKQDESGMPNNRFLAERTGGTYSTLKVQPAELEDSGVYFCASSQPGLAVDEQYFGPGTRLTVT.